Each of the 29 T cell receptor beta chains below was sequenced from the same sample in a study of control samples from healthy donors and cancer patients. Data came from immunoSEQ multiplex PCR; TCRdb stores just in-frame clones and leaves some out. The repertoire holds roughly 120,000 clones, with more than 70% as singletons. Specimen: blood. These receptors were obtained from a man aged 35 to 55 in good health.

The rearrangement joins TRBV27 to TRBJ1-6; D is ambiguous. The ends were cut back, 3 bases at V and 7 bases at J, with 4 bases in the middle. From germline, CDR1 is MNHEY and CDR2 SMNVEV (reference sequence). The CDR3 loop spans 12 amino acids. CDR3 nucleotides: TGTGCCAGCAGTTTTGCCAATTCACCCCTCCACTTT. Translating it yields CASSFANSPLHF.

This sequence joins TRBV18 and TRBJ1-2, with 7 nucleotides matching TRBD1. This CDR3 contains 16 residues. Germline V gene lookup returns CDR1 KGHSH and CDR2 LQKENI. J lost 6 bases, V lost 3 bases, and 13 bases had no gene match. The CDR3 DNA reads TGTGCCAGCTCACCCCCGGAGGGGGCAGGGTTTAATGGCTACACCTTC. Amino acids: CASSPPEGAGFNGYTF.

The chain employs TRBV15 and TRBJ1-4; 8 bases are a match to TRBD1. Germline V CDR1 and CDR2: LNHNV, YYDKDF (reference sequence). Unmatched junction bases numbered 7, after V lost 1 base and J lost 6 bases. The CDR3 is 16 residues long. The DNA of the CDR3 is TGTGCCACCAGCAGAGGCCGACAGGGGACATATGAAAAACTGTTTTTT. Protein: CATSRGRQGTYEKLFF. The full variable domain, in which reference TRBV15 and TRBJ1-4 provide the parts outside the CDR3, is DAMVIQNPRYQVTQFGKPVTLSCSQTLNHNVMYWYQQKSSQAPKLLFHYYDKDFNNEADTPDNFQSRRPNTSFCFLDIRSPGLGDTAMYLCATSRGRQGTYEKLFFGSGTQLSVL.

V is TRBV27 and J is TRBJ2-1, with TRBD1 matching over 8 bases. The CDR3 is made up of 17 amino acids. Germline V gene sequence: CDR1 MNHEY, CDR2 SMNVEV (reference sequence). The V and J ends lost 2 bases and 6 bases, in that order; junction bases with no gene match: 12. CDR3 in DNA: TGTGCCAGCAGTTTAATCGTGCTGGACAGGGTTATCAATGAGCAGTTCTTC. It encodes CASSLIVLDRVINEQFF.

The chain links TRBV5-8 to TRBJ1-5; D not certain. Trimming shortened V by 1 base and J by 9 bases, and 17 bases separated the two germline ends. The CDR3 spans 15 residues. Germline-derived CDR1 and CDR2 are SGHTS and YDEGEE. The CDR3: CASSLRVVDMRPQHF. The DNA for the CDR3 is TGTGCCAGCAGCTTGAGGGTCGTGGATATGAGGCCCCAGCATTTT.

The chain links TRBV18 to TRBJ2-1, with D possibly TRBD2 on 8 matching bases. This CDR3 has 15 residues. CDR1 and CDR2 from the germline V gene are KGHSH and LQKENI. Trimming stripped 3 bases from V and 7 bases from J, with 16 bases between. CDR3 DNA: TGTGCCAGCTCACCCACCGGGAGGGGGCTTAATGAGCAGTTCTTC. Amino acid sequence: CASSPTGRGLNEQFF.

The chain employs TRBV7-2 and TRBJ1-1, with D unclear. V lost 2 bases, J lost 7 bases, and 8 bases lay in between. Germline V gene data show CDR1 as SGHTA and CDR2 as FQGNSA. The CDR3 extends over 12 amino acids. CDR3 loop: CASSLLGIEAFF. CDR3 DNA: TGTGCCAGCAGCTTATTGGGAATTGAAGCTTTCTTT.

CDR3 nucleotide sequence: TGTGCCAGCAAGGCCAGGGGCCGCGTTGAGACAGATACGCAGTATTTT. As protein: CASKARGRVETDTQYF. The rearrangement links TRBV5-6 to TRBJ2-3, with D perhaps matching TRBD1 (6 bases). V shed 6 bases and J shed 3 bases, with 20 bases lying between them. The CDR3 spans 16 residues. CDR1 is SGHDT and CDR2 is YYEEEE in the germline V gene.

The chain recombines TRBV15 with TRBJ1-1; 8 bases map to TRBD1. In germline, CDR1 is LNHNV, CDR2 YYDKDF (reference sequence). This CDR3 region has 15 residues. With V trimmed by 3 bases and J by 1 base, 4 bases remained unmatched. The CDR3: CATSRGGTGNTEAFF. The CDR3 DNA is TGTGCCACCAGCAGGGGGGGGACAGGGAACACTGAAGCTTTCTTT.

The chain uses TRBV19 and TRBJ1-3; D perhaps matches TRBD1 (6 bases). Germline values: CDR1 LNHDA, CDR2 SQIVND (reference sequence). V lost 8 bases and J lost 0, with 14 bases in between. The CDR3 runs to 15 residues. The CDR3 loop is CASAREGGSGNTIYF. CDR3 DNA sequence: TGTGCCAGTGCCCGGGAAGGGGGCTCTGGAAACACCATATATTTT.

This chain links TRBV30 with TRBJ1-5; TRBD1 agrees at 7 bases. Germline V gene data show CDR1 as GTSNPN and CDR2 as SVGIG (reference sequence). The CDR3 length is 13 residues. V lost 0 bases, J lost 5 bases, and 1 base stayed unmatched. CDR3 nucleotides: TGTGCCTGGAGTGTAACAGGGGATCAGCCCCAGCATTTT. Translating gives CAWSVTGDQPQHF.

This clone turned up a few times. V is TRBV5-1 and J is TRBJ2-2; TRBD2 agrees at 10 bases. V lost 0 bases to trimming and J lost 7 bases; unmatched junction nucleotides: 3. Per germline, CDR1 SGHRS and CDR2 YFSETQ. This CDR3 comprises 15 residues. Written as DNA, the CDR3 is TGCGCCAGCAGCTTGGAGCGGGGGGGCGGCGGGGAGCTGTTTTTT. It translates to CASSLERGGGGELFF.

The chain employs TRBV2 and TRBJ2-7; TRBD1 matches 8 bases. The CDR3 runs 14 residues. Germline CDR1 is SNHLY and CDR2 is FYNNEI. Trimming took 8 bases from V and 1 from J; bases not matched to a gene: 7. The CDR3 coding sequence is TGTGCCAGCTTACAGGGGGACCTTTCCTACGAGCAGTACTTC. Its translation: CASLQGDLSYEQYF.

This clone has just one count. This chain links TRBV12-3 or TRBV12-4 with TRBJ1-6, with D maybe TRBD1 (5 bases). The CDR3 spans 13 residues. V shed 3 bases and J shed 10 bases, with 10 bases lying between them. The CDR3 bases are TGTGCCAGCAGTTTCCAGGGTTTATCACCCCTCCACTTT. Amino acids: CASSFQGLSPLHF.

The rearrangement joins TRBV9 to TRBJ2-3; 9 nucleotides agree with TRBD2. V was clipped by 4 bases and J by 2 bases; unmatched bases: 5. The germline V gene encodes CDR1 SGDLS and CDR2 YYNGEE. CDR3 length equals 15 residues. CDR3 region: CASSPSGAVTDTQYF. The CDR3 bases are TGTGCCAGCAGCCCTAGCGGGGCCGTCACAGATACGCAGTATTTT.

The CDR3 loop reads CASSYKAGDEKLFF. The CDR3, as DNA: TGTGCCAGCAGTTACAAGGCAGGGGATGAAAAACTGTTTTTT. The V and J genes are TRBV6-6 and TRBJ1-4; possible D gene TRBD1, 6 bases. Germline CDR1 and CDR2: MNHNY and SVGAGI (reference sequence). Trimming cost V 2 bases and J 6 bases, with 10 bases left between them. The CDR3 totals 14 residues.

V and J are TRBV6-2 or TRBV6-3 and TRBJ2-2, with D perhaps assigned TRBD1 or TRBD2 (6 bases each). CDR3 size: 16 residues. Trimming left V 5 bases short and J 6 bases short, with 19 bases between. Germline V gene sequence: CDR1 MNHEY, CDR2 SVGEGT. This chain's CDR3 is CASSRESRGRSGELFF. DNA for the CDR3: TGTGCCAGCAGTCGGGAATCTCGGGGGCGCTCCGGGGAGCTGTTTTTT.

V is TRBV24-1 and J is TRBJ2-1, with 9 bases aligning to TRBD1. The V gene end was trimmed by 5 bases and the J gene end by 9 bases; junction bases not matched to a gene: 10. Germline values: CDR1 KGHDR, CDR2 SFDVKD. The CDR3 contains 15 residues. DNA of the CDR3: TGTGCCACCAGTGGAGGCGGAACAGGGGGCTTTGAGCAGTTCTTC. This sequence encodes CATSGGGTGGFEQFF.

This clone was seen a handful of times. The rearrangement uses TRBV14 and TRBJ1-2; D is unresolved. Per germline, CDR1 SGHDN and CDR2 FVKESK. This CDR3 has 13 residues. The ends were cut back, 4 bases at V and 0 bases at J, with 6 bases in the middle. The CDR3 region has the DNA TGTGCCAGCAGCCCCGAAGCTAACTATGGCTACACCTTC. It yields the protein CASSPEANYGYTF.

The chain joins TRBV2 to TRBJ2-7; the match to TRBD1 covers 7 bases. This CDR3 comprises 14 residues. The trim removed 6 bases at V and 5 bases at J, leaving 10 bases unmatched. Germline V gene data show CDR1 as SNHLY and CDR2 as FYNNEI. The CDR3 reads CASSSNRQGNEQYF. The CDR3 bases are TGTGCCAGCAGCTCAAACCGACAGGGTAACGAGCAGTACTTC.

This clone is a singleton in its sample. The rearrangement joins TRBV7-2 to TRBJ1-2; D remains ambiguous. Germline-derived CDR1 and CDR2 are SGHTA and FQGNSA. This CDR3 is 13 amino acids long. Trimming shortened V by 4 bases and J by 4 bases, and 10 bases separated the two germline ends. DNA for the CDR3: TGTGCCAGCAGCTGGGAAAGGGCCTATGGCTACACCTTC. Translating it yields CASSWERAYGYTF.

The V gene is TRBV5-8, the J gene TRBJ2-5, with 7 bases that match TRBD2. Germline assignment: CDR1 SGHTS and CDR2 YDEGEE. The CDR3 is made up of 19 amino acids. Trimming took 4 bases from V and 1 from J; bases not matched to a gene: 19. The CDR3: CASSLIIPTTAGFQETQYF. As DNA, the CDR3 is TGTGCCAGCAGCCTGATCATCCCAACTACAGCGGGGTTCCAAGAGACCCAGTACTTC.

The V call is TRBV7-3, the J call TRBJ2-5; unclear D gene. With 5 bases removed from V and 7 bases from J, the gap between germline ends came to 17 bases. CDR1 is SGHTA and CDR2 is FQGTGA in the germline V gene. This CDR3 has 14 amino acids. The CDR3 spells CASSPGGNARTQYF. In nucleotides, the CDR3 is TGTGCCAGCAGCCCCGGCGGAAATGCCAGGACCCAGTACTTC.

CDR3 residues: CASSIGGLGYEQYF. CDR3 nucleotides: TGTGCCAGTAGTATTGGGGGATTGGGCTACGAGCAGTACTTC. The J gene is TRBJ2-7, the V gene TRBV19, with D perhaps TRBD1 or TRBD2 (5 bases each). The ends were cut back, 3 bases at V and 3 bases at J, with 12 bases in the middle. The CDR3 covers 14 residues. Germline V gives CDR1 LNHDA, CDR2 SQIVND (reference sequence).

This sequence joins TRBV25-1 and TRBJ2-3, with 9 positions matching TRBD1. CDR3 length: 14 residues. The V and J ends lost 5 bases and 3 bases, in that order; junction bases with no gene match: 3. Germline V lookup: CDR1 MGHDK, CDR2 SYGVNS. In DNA form, the CDR3 reads TGTGCCAGCAGTTTAGGACAGGGGACAGATACGCAGTATTTT. Translated: CASSLGQGTDTQYF.

The rearrangement uses TRBV5-1 and TRBJ2-2; D gene unclear. V lost 0 bases to trimming and J lost 3 bases, with 9 bases between them. Per the germline V gene, CDR1 is SGHRS and CDR2 is YFSETQ. The CDR3 consists of 15 residues. The CDR3 loop reads CASSLAAPYTGELFF. CDR3 DNA sequence: TGCGCCAGCAGCTTGGCGGCACCTTACACCGGGGAGCTGTTTTTT.

The chain joins TRBV12-5 to TRBJ2-3, with TRBD2 as a possible D gene (5 bases). V gave up 6 bases and J gave up 4 bases, with 14 bases separating them. The CDR3 contains 14 residues. Germline CDR1 is LGHNT and CDR2 is FRNRAP. Here the CDR3 DNA reads TGTGCTAGTGGCCTTGGACTTTTCCCAGATACGCAGTATTTT. Amino acids: CASGLGLFPDTQYF.

This chain joins TRBV7-9 and TRBJ2-2; D uncertain. V dropped 8 bases and J dropped 4 bases, with 5 bases sitting between them. The V gene's germline CDR1 is SEHNR and CDR2 FQNEAQ (reference sequence). This CDR3 has 11 amino acids. The CDR3: CASATTGELFF. In nucleotides, the CDR3 is TGTGCCAGCGCCACCACCGGGGAGCTGTTTTTT.

The CDR3 region is CASSVADFYEQYF. CDR3 sequence (DNA): TGTGCCAGCAGCGTGGCGGATTTCTACGAGCAGTACTTC. The V and J genes are TRBV9 and TRBJ2-7, with D unresolved. V gave up 2 bases and J gave up 3 bases, with 9 bases separating them. The germline gives CDR1 SGDLS, CDR2 YYNGEE. The CDR3 is made up of 13 amino acids. The full variable domain, rest sourced from reference TRBV9 and TRBJ2-7, is DSGVTQTPKHLITATGQRVTLRCSPRSGDLSVYWYQQSLDQGLQFLIQYYNGEERAKGNILERFSAQQFPDLHSELNLSSLELGDSALYFCASSVADFYEQYFGPGTRLTVT.